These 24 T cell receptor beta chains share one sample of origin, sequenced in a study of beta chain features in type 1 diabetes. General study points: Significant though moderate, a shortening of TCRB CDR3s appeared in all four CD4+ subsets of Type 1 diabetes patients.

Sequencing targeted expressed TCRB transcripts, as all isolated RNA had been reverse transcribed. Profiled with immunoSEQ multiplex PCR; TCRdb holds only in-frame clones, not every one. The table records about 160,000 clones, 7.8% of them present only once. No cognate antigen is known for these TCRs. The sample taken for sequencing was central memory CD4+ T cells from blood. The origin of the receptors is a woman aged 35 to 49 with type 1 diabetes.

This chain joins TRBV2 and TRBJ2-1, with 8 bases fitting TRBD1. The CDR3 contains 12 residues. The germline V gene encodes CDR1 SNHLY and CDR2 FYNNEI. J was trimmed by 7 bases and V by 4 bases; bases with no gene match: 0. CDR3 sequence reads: CASSGDRNEQFF. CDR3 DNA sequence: TGTGCCAGCAGTGGGGACAGGAATGAGCAGTTCTTC.

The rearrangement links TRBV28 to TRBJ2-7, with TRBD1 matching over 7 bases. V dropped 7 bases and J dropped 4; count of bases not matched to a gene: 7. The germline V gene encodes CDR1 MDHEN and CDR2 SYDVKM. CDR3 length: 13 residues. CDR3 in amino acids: CASIGGTGYEQYF. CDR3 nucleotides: TGTGCCAGCATAGGGGGCACAGGTTACGAGCAGTACTTC.

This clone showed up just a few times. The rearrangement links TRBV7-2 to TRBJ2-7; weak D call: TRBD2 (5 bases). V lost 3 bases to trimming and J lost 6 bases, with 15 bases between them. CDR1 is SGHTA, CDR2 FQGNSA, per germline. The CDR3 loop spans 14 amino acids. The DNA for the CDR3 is TGTGCCAGCAGCTTCACTTTGGACTCGAGCGAGCAGTACTTC. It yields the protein CASSFTLDSSEQYF.

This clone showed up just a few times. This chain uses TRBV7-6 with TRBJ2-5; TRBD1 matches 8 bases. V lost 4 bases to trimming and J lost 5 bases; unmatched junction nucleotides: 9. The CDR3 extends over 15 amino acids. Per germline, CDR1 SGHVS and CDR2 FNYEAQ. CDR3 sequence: CASSSGQGISETQYF. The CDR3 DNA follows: TGTGCCAGCAGCTCTGGACAGGGTATAAGCGAGACCCAGTACTTC.

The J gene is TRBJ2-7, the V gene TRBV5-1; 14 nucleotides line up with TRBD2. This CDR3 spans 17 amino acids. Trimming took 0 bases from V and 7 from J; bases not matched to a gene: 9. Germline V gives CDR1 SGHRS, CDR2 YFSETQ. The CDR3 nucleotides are TGCGCCAGCAGCTTGGAGTCCCCTGGACTAGCGGGAGGAGAGCAGTACTTC. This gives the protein CASSLESPGLAGGEQYF.

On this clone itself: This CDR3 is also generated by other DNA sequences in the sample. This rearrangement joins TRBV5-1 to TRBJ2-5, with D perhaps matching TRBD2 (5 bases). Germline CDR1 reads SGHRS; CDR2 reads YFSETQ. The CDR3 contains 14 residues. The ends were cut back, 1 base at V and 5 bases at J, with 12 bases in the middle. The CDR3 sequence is CASSLMGSGETQYF. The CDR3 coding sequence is TGCGCCAGCAGCTTGATGGGGTCGGGGGAGACCCAGTACTTC.

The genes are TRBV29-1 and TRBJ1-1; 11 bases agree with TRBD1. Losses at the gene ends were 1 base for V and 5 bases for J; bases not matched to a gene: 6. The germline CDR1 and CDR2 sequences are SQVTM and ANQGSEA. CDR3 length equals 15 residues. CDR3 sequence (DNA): TGCAGCGTTGAAGCCTTAGGGACAGGGGGGACTGAAGCTTTCTTT. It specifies CSVEALGTGGTEAFF.

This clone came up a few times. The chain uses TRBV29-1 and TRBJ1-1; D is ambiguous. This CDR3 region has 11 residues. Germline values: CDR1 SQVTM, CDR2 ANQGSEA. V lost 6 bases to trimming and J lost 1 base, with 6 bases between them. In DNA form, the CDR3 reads TGCAGCGTGGGCAAGAACACTGAAGCTTTCTTT. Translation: CSVGKNTEAFF.

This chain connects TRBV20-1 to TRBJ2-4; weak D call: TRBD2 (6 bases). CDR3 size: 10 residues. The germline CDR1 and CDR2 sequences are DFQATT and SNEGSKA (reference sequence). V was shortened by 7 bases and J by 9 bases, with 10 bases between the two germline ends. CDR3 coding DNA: TGCAGTGTCGCGGGGAGCATTCAGTACTTC. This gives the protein CSVAGSIQYF.

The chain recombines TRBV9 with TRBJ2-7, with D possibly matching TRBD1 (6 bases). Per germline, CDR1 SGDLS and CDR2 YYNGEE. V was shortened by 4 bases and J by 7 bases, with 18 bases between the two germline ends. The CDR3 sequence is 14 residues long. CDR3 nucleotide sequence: TGTGCCAGCAGCCCCCCGGCAGGGGTGGGTGAGCAGTACTTC. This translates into CASSPPAGVGEQYF. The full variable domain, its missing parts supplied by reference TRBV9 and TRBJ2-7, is DSGVTQTPKHLITATGQRVTLRCSPRSGDLSVYWYQQSLDQGLQFLIQYYNGEERAKGNILERFSAQQFPDLHSELNLSSLELGDSALYFCASSPPAGVGEQYFGPGTRLTVT.

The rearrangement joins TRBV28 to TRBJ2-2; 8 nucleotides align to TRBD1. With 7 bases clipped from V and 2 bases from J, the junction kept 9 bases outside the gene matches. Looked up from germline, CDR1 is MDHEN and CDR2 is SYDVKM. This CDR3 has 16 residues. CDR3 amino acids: CASNDRTGLNTGELFF. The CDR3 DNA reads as TGTGCCAGCAATGACCGGACAGGGCTTAACACCGGGGAGCTGTTTTTT. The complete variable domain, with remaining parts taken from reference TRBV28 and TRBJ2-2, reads DVKVTQSSRYLVKRTGEKVFLECVQDMDHENMFWYRQDPGLGLRLIYFSYDVKMKEKGDIPEGYSVSREKKERFSLILESASTNQTSMYLCASNDRTGLNTGELFFGEGSRLTVL.

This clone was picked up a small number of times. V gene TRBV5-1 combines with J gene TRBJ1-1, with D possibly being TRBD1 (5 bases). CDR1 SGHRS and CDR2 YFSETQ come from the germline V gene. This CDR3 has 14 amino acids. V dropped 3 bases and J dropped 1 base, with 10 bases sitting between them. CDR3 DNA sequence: TGCGCCAGCAGCTCCGGGGGGGGGAACACTGAAGCTTTCTTT. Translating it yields CASSSGGGNTEAFF.

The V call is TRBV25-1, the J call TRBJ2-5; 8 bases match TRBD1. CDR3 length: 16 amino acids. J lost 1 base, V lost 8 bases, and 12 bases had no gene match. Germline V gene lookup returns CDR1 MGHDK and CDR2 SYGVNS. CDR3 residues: CASCGTGKGAQETQYF. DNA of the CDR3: TGTGCCAGCTGTGGGACAGGAAAAGGAGCCCAAGAGACCCAGTACTTC.

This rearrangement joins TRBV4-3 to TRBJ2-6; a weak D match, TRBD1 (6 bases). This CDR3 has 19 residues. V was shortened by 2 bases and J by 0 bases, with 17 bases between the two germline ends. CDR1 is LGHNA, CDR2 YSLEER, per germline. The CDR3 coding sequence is TGCGCCAGCAGCCAACTTCGGAACAGGGACCCCTCTGGGGCCAACGTCCTGACTTTC. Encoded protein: CASSQLRNRDPSGANVLTF.

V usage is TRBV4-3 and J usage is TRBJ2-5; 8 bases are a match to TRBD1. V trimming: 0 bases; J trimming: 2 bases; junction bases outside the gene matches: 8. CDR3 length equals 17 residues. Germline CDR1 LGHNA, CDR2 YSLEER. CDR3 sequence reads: CASSQDLFQGAQETQYF. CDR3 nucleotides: TGCGCCAGCAGCCAAGATCTATTCCAGGGGGCTCAAGAGACCCAGTACTTC.

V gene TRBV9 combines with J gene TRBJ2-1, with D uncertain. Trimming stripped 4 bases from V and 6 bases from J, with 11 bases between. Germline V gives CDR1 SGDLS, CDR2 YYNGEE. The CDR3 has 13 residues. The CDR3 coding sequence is TGTGCCAGCAGCCTTCGGCCTAGCAATGAGCAGTTCTTC. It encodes CASSLRPSNEQFF. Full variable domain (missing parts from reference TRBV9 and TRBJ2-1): DSGVTQTPKHLITATGQRVTLRCSPRSGDLSVYWYQQSLDQGLQFLIQYYNGEERAKGNILERFSAQQFPDLHSELNLSSLELGDSALYFCASSLRPSNEQFFGPGTRLTVL.

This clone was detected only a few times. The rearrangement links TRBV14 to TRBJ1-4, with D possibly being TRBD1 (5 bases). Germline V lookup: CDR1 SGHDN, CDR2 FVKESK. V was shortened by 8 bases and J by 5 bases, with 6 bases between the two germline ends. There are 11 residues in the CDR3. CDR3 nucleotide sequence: TGTGCCAGCGGACAAAATGAAAAACTGTTTTTT. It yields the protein CASGQNEKLFF.

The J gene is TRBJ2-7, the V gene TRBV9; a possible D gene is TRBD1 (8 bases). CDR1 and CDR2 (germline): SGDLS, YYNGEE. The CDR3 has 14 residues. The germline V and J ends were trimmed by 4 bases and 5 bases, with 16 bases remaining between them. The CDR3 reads CASSFRQGRDEQYF. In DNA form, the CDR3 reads TGTGCCAGCAGCTTTCGACAGGGGAGGGACGAGCAGTACTTC. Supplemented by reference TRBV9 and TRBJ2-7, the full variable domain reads DSGVTQTPKHLITATGQRVTLRCSPRSGDLSVYWYQQSLDQGLQFLIQYYNGEERAKGNILERFSAQQFPDLHSELNLSSLELGDSALYFCASSFRQGRDEQYFGPGTRLTVT.

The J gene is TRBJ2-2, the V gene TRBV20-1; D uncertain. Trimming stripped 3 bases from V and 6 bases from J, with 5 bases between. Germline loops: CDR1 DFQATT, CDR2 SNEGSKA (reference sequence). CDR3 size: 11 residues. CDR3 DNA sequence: TGCAGTGCTAGCGAGGCCGGGGAGCTGTTTTTT. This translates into CSASEAGELFF.

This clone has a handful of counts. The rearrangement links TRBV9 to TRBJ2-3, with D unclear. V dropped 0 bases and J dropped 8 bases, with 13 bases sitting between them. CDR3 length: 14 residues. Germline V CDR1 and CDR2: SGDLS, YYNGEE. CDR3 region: CASSVGRAQITQYF. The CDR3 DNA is TGTGCCAGCAGCGTAGGAAGAGCACAGATTACGCAGTATTTT.

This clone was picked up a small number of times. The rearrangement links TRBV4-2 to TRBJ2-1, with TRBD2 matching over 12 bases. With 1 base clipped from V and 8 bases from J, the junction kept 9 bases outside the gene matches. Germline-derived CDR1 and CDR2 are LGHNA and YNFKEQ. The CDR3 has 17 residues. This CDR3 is CASSQGLAGGPKDEQFF. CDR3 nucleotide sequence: TGTGCCAGCAGCCAAGGGCTAGCGGGAGGGCCGAAGGATGAGCAGTTCTTC.

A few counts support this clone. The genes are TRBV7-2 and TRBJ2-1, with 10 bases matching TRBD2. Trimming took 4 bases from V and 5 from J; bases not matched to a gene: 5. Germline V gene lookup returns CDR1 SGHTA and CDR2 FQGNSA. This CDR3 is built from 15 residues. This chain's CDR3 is CASSSSGGENNEQFF. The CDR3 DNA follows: TGTGCCAGCAGCTCTAGCGGGGGTGAAAACAATGAGCAGTTCTTC.

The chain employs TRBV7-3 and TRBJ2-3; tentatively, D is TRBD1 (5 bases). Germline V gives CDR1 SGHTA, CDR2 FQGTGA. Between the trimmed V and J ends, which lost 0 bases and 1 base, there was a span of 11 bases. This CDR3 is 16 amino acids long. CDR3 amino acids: CASSLTLDSRTDTQYF. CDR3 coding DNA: TGTGCCAGCAGCTTAACTCTTGACAGCCGCACAGATACGCAGTATTTT.

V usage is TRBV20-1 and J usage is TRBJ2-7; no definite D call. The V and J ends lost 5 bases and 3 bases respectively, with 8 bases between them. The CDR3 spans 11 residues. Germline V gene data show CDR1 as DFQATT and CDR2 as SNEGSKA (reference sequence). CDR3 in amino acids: CSADVDYEQYF. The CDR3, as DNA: TGCAGTGCTGATGTAGACTACGAGCAGTACTTC.